These 13 T cell receptor beta chains were all obtained from the same sample, sequenced in a study of OX40 agonist ivuxolimab in advanced cancers. This table comes from immunoSEQ multiplex PCR, and its TCRdb copy is limited to in-frame clones, with some not included. The sample carries about 79,000 clones, less than 95% recorded once. Sequenced here: CD4+ or CD8+ T cells sorted from blood, sampled in a trial of the OX40 agonist ivuxolimab. These receptors were collected from an adult with an advanced solid tumor such as melanoma, head and neck, liver or kidney cancer.

The chain recombines TRBV18 with TRBJ2-7; D perhaps matches TRBD2 (5 bases). There are 17 residues in the CDR3. With 3 bases removed from V and 0 bases from J, the gap between germline ends came to 18 bases. Germline loops: CDR1 KGHSH, CDR2 LQKENI. The CDR3 region is CASSPERAHEGSYEQYF. As DNA, the CDR3 is TGTGCCAGCTCACCGGAGCGAGCTCACGAGGGCTCCTACGAGCAGTACTTC.

The gene calls are TRBV7-2 and TRBJ2-7; no definite D call. Germline-derived CDR1 and CDR2 are SGHTA and FQGNSA. There are 13 residues in the CDR3. Trimming pared 5 bases from V and 3 bases from J, leaving 11 bases between. CDR3 sequence (DNA): TGTGCCAGCAGCCCCGAACCGGGCTACGAGCAGTACTTC. Its translation is CASSPEPGYEQYF.

DNA of the CDR3: TGTGCCAGCAGCGTAGATCCGGGAGTTGGGTCCTACGAGCAGTACTTC. Amino acids: CASSVDPGVGSYEQYF. The chain has TRBV9 and TRBJ2-7, with D perhaps TRBD2 (6 bases). V was shortened by 0 bases and J by 1 base, with 14 bases between the two germline ends. Germline V gene data show CDR1 as SGDLS and CDR2 as YYNGEE. The CDR3 extends over 16 amino acids.

The chain employs TRBV23-1 and TRBJ2-1; 7 nucleotides line up with TRBD1. TRBV23-1 is sorted into the ORF group, with uncertain function. Trimming removed 0 bases from V and 3 bases from J; junction bases left unmatched: 5. CDR3 length: 16 residues. The CDR3 loop reads CASSQSGDSLYNEQFF. The CDR3 DNA is TGCGCCAGCAGTCAATCGGGGGACAGTCTCTACAATGAGCAGTTCTTC.

The chain carries TRBV7-6 and TRBJ2-6; weak D call: TRBD1 (5 bases). V lost 2 bases and J 1 base, leaving 15 bases between the germline ends. This CDR3 region has 18 residues. Germline lookup yields CDR1 SGHVS and CDR2 FNYEAQ. This CDR3 reads CASSLIRGTLSGANVLTF. The CDR3 DNA is TGTGCCAGCAGCTTAATTAGGGGCACATTATCTGGGGCCAACGTCCTGACTTTC.

The chain recombines TRBV12-1 with TRBJ2-7. TRBV12-1 is tagged as a pseudogene. CDR3 length equals 10 residues. CDR3 in DNA: TGTGCCAGCAGCTTTGAAGAGCAGTACTTC. Translation: CASSFEEQYF.

The V and J genes are TRBV27 and TRBJ1-3, with no clear D. The CDR3 spans 13 residues. The V gene's germline CDR1 is MNHEY and CDR2 SMNVEV (reference sequence). The V and J ends lost 3 bases and 2 bases respectively, with 5 bases between them. The CDR3 region is CASSLGAGNTIYF. Written as DNA, the CDR3 is TGTGCCAGCAGTTTGGGAGCTGGAAACACCATATATTTT.

About this clone itself: This sample also contains other DNA sequences that code for the same CDR3. The rearrangement uses TRBV2 and TRBJ1-1, with D unclear. Germline CDR1 is SNHLY and CDR2 is FYNNEI. The V gene lost 3 bases and the J gene lost 2 bases, with 4 bases spanning the gap. The CDR3 spans 12 residues. The CDR3 here is CASSEGNTEAFF. CDR3 sequence (DNA): TGTGCCAGCAGTGAGGGCAACACTGAAGCTTTCTTT.

The chain links TRBV6-4 to TRBJ1-3; D call uncertain. From germline, CDR1 is MRHNA and CDR2 SNTAGT. The CDR3 extends over 15 amino acids. Trimming removed 6 bases at V and 0 bases at J, with 12 bases between. CDR3 protein: CASSPDAISGNTIYF. CDR3 nucleotide sequence: TGTGCCAGCAGCCCCGACGCTATCTCTGGAAACACCATATATTTT.

The V and J genes are TRBV10-3 and TRBJ1-1, with TRBD1 as a possible D gene (5 bases). V shed 4 bases and J shed 4 bases, with 13 bases lying between them. CDR1 and CDR2 from the germline V gene are ENHRY and SYGVKD. The CDR3 spans 14 residues. CDR3 sequence: CAISVGVTGTEAFF. CDR3 DNA sequence: TGTGCCATCAGTGTAGGGGTTACAGGCACTGAAGCTTTCTTT.

The sample holds one count of this clone. J is TRBJ2-1 and V is TRBV19, with a possible D match to TRBD1 (5 bases). Trimming shortened V by 3 bases and J by 2 bases, and 14 bases separated the two germline ends. The germline V gene encodes CDR1 LNHDA and CDR2 SQIVND (reference sequence). CDR3 length equals 16 residues. CDR3 sequence: CASSMGPGPPYNEQFF. Written as DNA, the CDR3 is TGTGCCAGTAGTATGGGGCCGGGCCCCCCCTACAATGAGCAGTTCTTC.

The J gene is TRBJ2-7, the V gene TRBV27; TRBD1 agrees at 9 bases. The germline gives CDR1 MNHEY, CDR2 SMNVEV (reference sequence). Unmatched junction bases numbered 0, after V lost 6 bases and J lost 0 bases. The CDR3 has 13 amino acids. The CDR3 DNA reads TGTGCCAGCAGGGACAGGGGCTCCTACGAGCAGTACTTC. This codes for CASRDRGSYEQYF.

This chain connects TRBV7-8 to TRBJ2-7; possibly TRBD2 for D (7 bases). Trimming pared 0 bases from V and 3 bases from J, leaving 18 bases between. Germline CDR1 and CDR2: SGHVS and FQNEAQ. The CDR3 spans 17 residues. CDR3 amino acids: CASSLAFRGGGRYEQYF. The CDR3 nucleotides read TGTGCCAGCAGCTTAGCTTTCAGGGGCGGGGGTCGCTACGAGCAGTACTTC.